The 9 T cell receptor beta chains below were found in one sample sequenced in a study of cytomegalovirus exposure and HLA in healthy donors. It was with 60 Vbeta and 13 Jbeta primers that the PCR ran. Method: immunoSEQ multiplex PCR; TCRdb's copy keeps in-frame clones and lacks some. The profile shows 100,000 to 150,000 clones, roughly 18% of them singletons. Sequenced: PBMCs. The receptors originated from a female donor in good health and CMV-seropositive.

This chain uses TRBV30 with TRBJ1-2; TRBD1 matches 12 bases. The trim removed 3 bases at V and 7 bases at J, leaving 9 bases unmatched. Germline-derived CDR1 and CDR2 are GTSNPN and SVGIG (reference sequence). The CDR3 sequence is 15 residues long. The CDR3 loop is CAWRNRDRGHRGYTF. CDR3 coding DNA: TGTGCCTGGAGAAACCGGGACAGGGGGCATCGTGGCTACACCTTC. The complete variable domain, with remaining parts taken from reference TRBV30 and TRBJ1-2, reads SQTIHQWPATLVQPVGSPLSLECTVEGTSNPNLYWYRQAAGRGLQLLFYSVGIGQISSEVPQNLSASRPQDRQFILSSKKLLLSDSGFYLCAWRNRDRGHRGYTFGSGTRLTVV.

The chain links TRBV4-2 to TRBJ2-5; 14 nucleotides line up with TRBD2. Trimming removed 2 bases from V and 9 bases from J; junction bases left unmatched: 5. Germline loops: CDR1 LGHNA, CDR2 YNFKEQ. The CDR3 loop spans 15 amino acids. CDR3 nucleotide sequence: TGTGCCAGCAGCCAACACACGGGACTAGCGGGGGCCCAGTACTTC. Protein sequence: CASSQHTGLAGAQYF.

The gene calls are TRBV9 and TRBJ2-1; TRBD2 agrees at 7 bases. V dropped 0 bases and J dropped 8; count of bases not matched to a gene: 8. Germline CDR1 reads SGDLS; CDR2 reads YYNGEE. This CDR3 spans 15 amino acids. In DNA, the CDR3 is TGTGCCAGCAGCGTAGCTAGGGACTATCTAGATGAGCAGTTCTTC. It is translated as CASSVARDYLDEQFF.

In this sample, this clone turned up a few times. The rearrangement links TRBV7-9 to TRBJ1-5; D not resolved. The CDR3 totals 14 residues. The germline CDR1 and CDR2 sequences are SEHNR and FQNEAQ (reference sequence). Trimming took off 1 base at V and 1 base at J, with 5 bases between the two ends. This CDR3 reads CASSLGVSNQPQHF. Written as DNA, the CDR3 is TGTGCCAGCAGCTTAGGAGTGAGCAATCAGCCCCAGCATTTT.

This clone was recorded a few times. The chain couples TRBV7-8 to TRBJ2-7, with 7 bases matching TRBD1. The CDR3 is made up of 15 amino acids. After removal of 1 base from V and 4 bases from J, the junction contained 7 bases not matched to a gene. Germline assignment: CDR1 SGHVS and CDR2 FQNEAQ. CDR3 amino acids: CASSLVGTEGYEQYF. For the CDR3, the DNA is TGTGCCAGCAGCTTAGTGGGGACAGAGGGATACGAGCAGTACTTC.

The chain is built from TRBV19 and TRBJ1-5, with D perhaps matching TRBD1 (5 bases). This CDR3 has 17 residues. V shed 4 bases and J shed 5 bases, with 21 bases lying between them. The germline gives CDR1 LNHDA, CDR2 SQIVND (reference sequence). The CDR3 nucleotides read TGTGCCAGTAGTACCAAGGACAAAGCGGGGCGCTATCAGCCCCAGCATTTT. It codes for CASSTKDKAGRYQPQHF.

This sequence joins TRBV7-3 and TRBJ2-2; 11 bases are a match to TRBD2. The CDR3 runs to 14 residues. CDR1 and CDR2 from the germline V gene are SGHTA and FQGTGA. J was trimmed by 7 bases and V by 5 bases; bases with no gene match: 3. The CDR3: CASSPGLAGGELFF. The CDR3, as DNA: TGTGCCAGCAGCCCAGGACTAGCGGGCGGGGAGCTGTTTTTT.

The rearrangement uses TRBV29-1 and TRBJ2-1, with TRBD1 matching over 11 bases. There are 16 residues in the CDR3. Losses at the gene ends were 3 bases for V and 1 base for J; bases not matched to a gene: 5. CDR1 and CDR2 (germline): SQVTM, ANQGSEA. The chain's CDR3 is CSVERDRGRSYNEQFF. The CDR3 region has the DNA TGCAGCGTTGAGAGGGACAGGGGGAGGTCCTACAATGAGCAGTTCTTC.

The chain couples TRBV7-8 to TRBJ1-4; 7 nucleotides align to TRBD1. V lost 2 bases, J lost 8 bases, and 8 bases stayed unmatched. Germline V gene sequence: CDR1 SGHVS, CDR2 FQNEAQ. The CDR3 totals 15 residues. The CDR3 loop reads CASSLLSQGEEKLFF. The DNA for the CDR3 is TGTGCCAGCAGCTTATTGTCGCAGGGGGAGGAAAAACTGTTTTTT.